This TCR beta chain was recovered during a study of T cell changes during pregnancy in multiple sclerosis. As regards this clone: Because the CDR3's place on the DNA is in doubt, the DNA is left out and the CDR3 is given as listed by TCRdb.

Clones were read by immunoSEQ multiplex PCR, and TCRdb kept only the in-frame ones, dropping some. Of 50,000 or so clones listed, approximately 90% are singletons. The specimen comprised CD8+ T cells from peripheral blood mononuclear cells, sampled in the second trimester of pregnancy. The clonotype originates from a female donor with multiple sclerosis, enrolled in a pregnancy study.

CDR3 in amino acids: CASRFAPGSDEQYF. The chain has TRBV21-1 and TRBJ2-7; the D call in the table, TRBD1, was not verified against the DNA. TRBV21-1 counts as a pseudogene. The CDR3 is 14 amino acids long, termini counted.